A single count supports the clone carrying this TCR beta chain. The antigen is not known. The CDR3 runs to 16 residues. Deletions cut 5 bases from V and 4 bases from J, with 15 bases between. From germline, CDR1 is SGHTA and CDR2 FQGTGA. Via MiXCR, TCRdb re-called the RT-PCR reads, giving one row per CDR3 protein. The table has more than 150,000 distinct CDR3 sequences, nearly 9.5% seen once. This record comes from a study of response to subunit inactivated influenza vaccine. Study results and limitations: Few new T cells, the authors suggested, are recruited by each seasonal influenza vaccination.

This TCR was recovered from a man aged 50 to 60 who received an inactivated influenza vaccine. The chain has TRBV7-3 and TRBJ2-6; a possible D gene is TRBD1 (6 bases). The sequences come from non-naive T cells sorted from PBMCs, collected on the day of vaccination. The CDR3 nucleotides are TGTGCCAGCAGCCCAACCGTGGGGGCCGGGGCCAACGTCCTGACTTTC. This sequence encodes CASSPTVGAGANVLTF.